This T cell receptor beta chain was captured by sequencing in a study of breast tumors, draining lymph nodes, adjacent tissues. Study results and caveats: The data were judged consistent with most tumor T cells coming from lymph node and expanding in tumor.

This clonotype was seen at least ten times. Its target is unknown. TCRdb re-called the multiplex PCR reads with MiXCR, one entry per CDR3 protein. Here the sample spans around 290,000 distinct CDR3 sequences, 30% being singletons. Samples came from axillary lymph nodes draining the breast cancer. Trimming cost V 0 bases and J 2 bases; bases outside gene matches: 1. The CDR3 contains 14 residues. Germline V CDR1 and CDR2: SGHRS, YFSETQ. The chain couples TRBV5-1 to TRBJ2-7; 8 bases agree with TRBD2. The TCR comes from a female donor with breast cancer. Some clones in this sample may be carry-over from other donors' samples. Sequenced material: axillary lymph node tissue. CDR3 amino acids: CASSLERGTYEQYF. In DNA form, the CDR3 reads TGCGCCAGCAGCTTGGAGCGGGGGACCTACGAGCAGTACTTC.